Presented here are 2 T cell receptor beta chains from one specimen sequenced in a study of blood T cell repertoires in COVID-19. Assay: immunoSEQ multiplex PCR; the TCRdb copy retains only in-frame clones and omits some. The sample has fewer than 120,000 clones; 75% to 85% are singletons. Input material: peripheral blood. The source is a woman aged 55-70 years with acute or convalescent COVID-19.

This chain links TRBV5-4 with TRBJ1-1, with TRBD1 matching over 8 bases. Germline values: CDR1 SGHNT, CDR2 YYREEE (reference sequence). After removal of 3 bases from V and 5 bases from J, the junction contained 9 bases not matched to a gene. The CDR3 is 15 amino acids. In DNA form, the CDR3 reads TGTGCCAGCAGCTCTAAGACAGGGGTGGTTACTGAAGCTTTCTTT. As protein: CASSSKTGVVTEAFF.

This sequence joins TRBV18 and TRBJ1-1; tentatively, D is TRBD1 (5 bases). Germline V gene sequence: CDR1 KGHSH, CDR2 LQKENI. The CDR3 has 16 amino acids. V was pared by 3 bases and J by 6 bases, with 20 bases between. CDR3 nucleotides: TGTGCCAGCTCACCCCGAGACGCGGCGGAAGGGGCTGAAGCTTTCTTT. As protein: CASSPRDAAEGAEAFF.